This T cell receptor beta chain was identified during a study of blood T cell repertoires in COVID-19. Study-wide background: Samples of COVID-19 (acute and convalescent) were obtained from the United States, Italy and Spain. PBMCs, B-cell-depleted T cells, or T cells were the source of the cDNA or gDNA that made up the material.

Original data processing: Amplified reference gene primers provided the basis for estimating nucleated cell counts. Assay: immunoSEQ multiplex PCR; the TCRdb copy retains only in-frame clones and omits some. V and J calls and clone size are given by that table; D and trimming were obtained from the DNA. The data hold 90,000 to 110,000 clones, with roughly 76% observed a single time. The sample taken for sequencing was peripheral blood. The receptor was isolated from a woman aged 65 to 85 with acute or convalescent COVID-19.

For the CDR3, the DNA is TGTGCCAGCAGCTTGGACAGGGAAGGGAATGGCTACACCTTC. Protein product: CASSLDREGNGYTF. J is TRBJ1-2 and V is TRBV5-4; D may be TRBD1 (6 bases). With 0 bases removed from V and 6 bases from J, the gap between germline ends came to 12 bases. The CDR3 contains 14 residues. Germline CDR1 reads SGHNT; CDR2 reads YYREEE (reference sequence).